Listed below are T cell receptor beta chains from one sample, sequenced in a study of CD8+ T cells in alopecia areata. Here immunoSEQ multiplex PCR was the method, and the copy in TCRdb shows in-frame clones only, minus some. The sample shows 270,000 or so clones, more than 45% of them seen only once. This material consisted of CD4+ T cells sorted from blood, taken at week 24, from a patient treated with tofacitinib. These receptors came from a human donor with alopecia areata. Both conserved end residues are trimmed from each CDR3. Each record gives: CDR3 protein, V gene, CDR3 length, D gene. The D gene is left open where the match is weak.

AWSTRTVSQETQY	TRBV30	13	NA
ASSVAAGFGTDTQY	TRBV9	14	NA
ASSRTVEETQY	TRBV4-2	11	NA
ASSVYTEAF	TRBV2	9	NA
ASSLSVGGGNIQY	TRBV5-6	13	TRBD2
AWTAGTGDGYT	TRBV30	11	TRBD1
ASSTPAAYNEQF	TRBV6-1	12	NA
ASSEQPGPRRSYNEQF	TRBV6-1	16	NA
ASSARLAPQF	TRBV5-1	10	TRBD2
ASSQWGNEQF	TRBV4-1	10	NA
ASSGGTRYEQY	TRBV5-1	11	NA
ASSANRGLPEAF	TRBV7-2	12	TRBD1
ASSFSGGRSEQF	TRBV5-1	12	TRBD2
ASSLVGGEQY	TRBV5-1	10	NA
ASSPGRGNYEQY	TRBV18	12	NA
ASSQEDRVVST	TRBV4-2	11	TRBD1
AWSLGTRSGYT	TRBV30	11	NA
AWRLLADTQY	TRBV30	10	TRBD2
ASSQVTGTGSRETQY	TRBV4-2	15	TRBD1
ASSLDRGGEQY	TRBV11-2	11	NA
ASSKMGGTEAF	TRBV18	11	NA
ASSYSRRLLSKTQY	TRBV6-5	14	NA
ASSTMADTQY	TRBV6-5	10	NA
ASSGLPRGRSYNEQF	TRBV28	15	NA
ASSIRGGHNSPLH	TRBV4-2	13	NA
ASSFSDSGANVLT	TRBV7-3	13	NA
ASSLSGTIAELGQF	TRBV7-2	14	TRBD2
ARRQGGTENIQY	TRBV25-1	12	NA
SVSPGLSGANVLT	TRBV29-1	13	NA
ATAWVGNTEAF	TRBV15	11	NA
SVWDRGLTGANVLT	TRBV29-1	14	TRBD1
ASSLGAYRETSYGYT	TRBV5-1	15	NA
SGDRGRTEAF	TRBV29-1	10	TRBD1
ASRPLGARHNEQF	TRBV5-1	13	NA
ASSPGQGAPFVTEAF	TRBV7-9	15	TRBD1
ASSLGTVPGF	TRBV5-6	10	NA
SVEDLGLGITDTQY	TRBV29-1	14	TRBD2
ASRASRHPYEQY	TRBV5-4	12	NA
SVIGGVTEAF	TRBV29-1	10	NA
ASQGLETQY	TRBV2	9	NA
ASSSSGSFLRETQY	TRBV5-4	14	NA
ASSEDGGSH	TRBV2	9	NA
ASSRDQETQY	TRBV2	10	NA
SVEVGSDQPQH	TRBV29-1	11	NA
ASSPDRGAYNEQF	TRBV7-8	13	TRBD1
ASRVLPGEKLF	TRBV7-9	11	NA